The entry that follows covers one TCR beta chain sequence. The antigen is not known. The data derive from a study of cytomegalovirus exposure and HLA in healthy donors. Researchers ran the PCR with 60 Vbeta and 13 Jbeta primers. Sequenced by immunoSEQ multiplex PCR; TCRdb stores in-frame clones only, minus some. The data contain about 110,000 clones, about four fifths of them singletons. Trimming cost V 3 bases and J 8 bases, with 11 bases left between them. Germline V gene data show CDR1 as SGHVS and CDR2 as FQNEAQ. This CDR3 is 13 amino acids long. Though probably carrying unrecorded immune exposures, donors were nominally healthy at sampling. Study-level findings and limits: Presence/absence analyses assumed roughly uniform sequencing depth across donors.

This sequence joins TRBV7-8 and TRBJ2-1; D uncertain. The sample consisted of PBMCs. The origin of this receptor is a young woman in good health and CMV-seropositive. The CDR3 coding sequence is TGTGCCAGCAGCTTGGCCCTGAGCGATGAGCAGTTCTTC. This encodes CASSLALSDEQFF.